This T cell receptor beta chain was sequenced in a study of neoadjuvant anti-PD-1 for oral cavity cancer. Across the study: Nivolumab at 3 mg/kg was mostly given biweekly, three to four doses, pre-surgery. Study observations and caveats: Non-responders to neoadjuvant nivolumab had significantly more clonal PBMC T cells than responders. TCR analyses covered only a few patients per response group. Pretreatment Treg/Th17 ratio correlated inversely with post-treatment tumor clonality.

Time point described: after neoadjuvant nivolumab, at surgical resection. CDR3 length equals 18 residues. Comment on this clone: Its antigen is still unknown.

The data were produced by immunoSEQ multiplex PCR, yet TCRdb's version contains in-frame clones alone and is incomplete. The sample has 9,500 to 10,000 clones, about 61% seen once. This chain joins TRBV21-1 and TRBJ1-1; whether TRBD1, the table's D call, matches the DNA was not checked. TRBV21-1 is a pseudogene segment. Sample: PBMCs, taken after nivolumab (anti-PD-1) treatment. The receptor was isolated from a person aged 40-85 years with oral cavity squamous cell carcinoma. CDR3 sequence reads: CASSKAPLYRDMNTEAFF. For the CDR3, the DNA is TGTGCCAGCAGCAAAGCGCCTCTATACAGGGACATGAACACTGAAGCTTTCTTT.